This T cell receptor beta chain originates from a study of T cells after yellow fever vaccination. On the study more broadly: Low-cell-number fractions underwent preparation using SMART-Seq v4 Ultra Low Input.

TCRdb reanalysed the 5' RACE reads using MiXCR and keeps one entry per CDR3 protein. Of roughly 330,000 distinct CDR3 sequences detected, 6.5% to 8.5% appear once; the ten largest clones hold about a sixth. This clonotype was seen only once. As yet, its antigen is unknown. Germline CDR1 is DFQATT and CDR2 is SNEGSKA (reference sequence). The length of the CDR3 is 15 residues. Trimming cost V 0 bases and J 5 bases, with 14 bases left between them. General observations from the study: Post-booster repertoires again held most primary-vaccination clones (roughly 95% CD4, 85% to 90% CD8). Weaker overall was a secondary response that nonetheless peaked faster, on day 5 versus 15. Clonotypes shared by both compartments, CD4 and CD8, made up a small share.

The TCR was taken from a man younger than 35 who received the YFV17D yellow fever vaccine. Sequencing was performed on PBMCs, taken about 49 days after the first yellow fever vaccination. The J gene is TRBJ1-5, the V gene TRBV20-1; weak D call: TRBD1 (5 bases). The CDR3 nucleotides read TGCAGTGCTAGAGACAGGGCCCCCGGTGATCAGCCCCAGCATTTT. Translation: CSARDRAPGDQPQHF.